This T cell receptor (beta chain) appears in the sequencing data of a study of blood T cell repertoires in COVID-19. Germline V gene sequence: CDR1 SNHLY, CDR2 FYNNEI. CDR3 length: 13 amino acids. V lost 4 bases to trimming and J lost 2 bases, with 9 bases between them. The authors' processing: Amplifying reference gene primers gave estimates of nucleated cell counts. Data came from immunoSEQ multiplex PCR; TCRdb stores just in-frame clones and leaves some out. V, J and clone size reflect that table, while D and trimming were determined from the DNA. The repertoire holds tens of thousands of clones, with around 80% as singletons.

The chain links TRBV2 to TRBJ2-7; D remains unclear. The source is a man aged 60 to 69 with COVID-19, enrolled during active disease. The sample taken for sequencing was peripheral blood. The chain's CDR3 is CASSGRSTYEQYF. In DNA, the CDR3 is TGTGCCAGCAGTGGCAGGTCAACCTACGAGCAGTACTTC.